This T cell receptor (beta chain) was sequenced in a study of T cells in Graves' hyperthyroidism and ophthalmopathy. Study observations and caveats: By a 13 V-J model, ophthalmopathy was set apart from stable hyperthyroidism. Most clonotypes expanded in thyroid above 0.001 were likewise present in blood. Ophthalmopathy was model-predicted a median approximately six months pre-onset.

About this clonotype: Its antigen is not identified.

V dropped 7 bases and J dropped 4; count of bases not matched to a gene: 11. CDR1 and CDR2 (germline): DFQATT, SNEGSKA (reference sequence). This CDR3 comprises 14 residues. The source material, RNA transcripts, was used to amplify TCR beta CDR3 regions. Initially, a first-round RT-PCR of the TCR CDR3 employed the HTBI primer set. Using its own MiXCR run on the multiplex PCR reads, TCRdb lists one record per CDR3 protein. The data contain 400,000 to 450,000 distinct CDR3 sequences, around 15% of them seen just once; the ten biggest clones take up roughly 13%. The sequenced sample consisted of blood. The receptor was derived from a man younger than 35 with Graves' ophthalmopathy. V usage is TRBV20-1 and J usage is TRBJ2-3; TRBD2 matches at 7 bases. This chain's CDR3 is CSDRGPLASDTQYF. The DNA for the CDR3 is TGCAGTGACCGAGGTCCACTAGCGTCAGATACGCAGTATTTT.